This TCR beta chain was captured by sequencing in a study of T cells in lung cancer brain metastases (dated by TCRdb to about 2018). At the level of the whole study: About 85% of the roughly 20 patients had a history of tobacco use, with a median of about 36 pack-years. Most of the roughly 20 patients received no interval therapy between primary and metastasis resection. The median interval between acquisition of the primary specimen and acquisition of the brain metastasis specimen was 300 to 400 days. In this study, the TCR beta CDR3 repertoires of fully resected primary non-small cell lung cancers were compared with those of paired brain metastases. A cohort of about 20 patients was included, from whom 40 or so specimens were contributed, with one primary lung lesion and one brain metastasis obtained from each patient. A median age at first diagnosis of around 57 years was recorded for the patients, of whom about nine were male and about a dozen were female. An average DNA integrity number of approximately 4 was found in both primary and metastatic specimens, and no significant difference was detected between sites.

Broader findings and caveats from the paper: In brain metastases, the ten most abundant clones accounted for a significantly larger fraction of the repertoire than in primaries, a finding that suggests clonal expansion. Brain metastases contained significantly fewer unique productive clones than the paired primaries (median roughly 1,600 versus 4,900). DNA fragmentation in FFPE samples may have prevented retrieval of the complete infiltrating T cell repertoire. Most clones were specific to a single lesion, and overlap between paired lesions was limited (mean Morisita index roughly 0.25). The study could not control for the effects of preoperative corticosteroids on T cell infiltration in brain metastases.

There are 10 amino acids in the CDR3, from cysteine to phenylalanine inclusive. The kept DNA is CDR3 alone, 30 bases in frame from the first base. V is pared back by 6 bases and J by 7 bases, with 6 bases lying between the germline termini. The germline V gene gives CDR1 as MNHNS and CDR2 as SASEGT. Patients had resection for either synchronous oligometastatic disease or delayed recurrence of a solitary brain metastasis. To avoid including cancers other than NSCLC, any patient with a history of multiple malignancies was excluded. Tumor areas were macrodissected from several deparaffinized 10 um unstained sections under guidance from marked H&E slides. All specimens were formalin-fixed and paraffin-embedded (FFPE). The AllPrep DNA/RNA FFPE Kit was used to extract genomic DNA. Remarks on this clone: The target of this receptor is not known. Per-base quality was not reported, and no clone a single base away is much larger than it.

Each sample received between about 2.24 and 5.5 ug of genomic DNA as input, and paired samples received equal DNA input. TCR beta libraries were constructed with the immunoSEQ hsTCRbeta Kit, with multiplexed V and J gene primers used across two PCR steps. Pooled libraries with positive and negative controls were sequenced on an Illumina MiSeq using a 100-cycle paired-end protocol. Concerning the study's data processing: Raw data were processed by the immunoSEQ vendor into normalized, annotated TCR beta repertoire reports. Richness was defined as the number of unique clones by nucleotide sequence, and the iChao1 and Efron-Thisted estimators were used to extrapolate total richness. To characterize and compare the paired lesions, the analysis used Pielou's evenness, Simpson's index, the proportional abundance of the top-ten clones, and the Morisita overlap index. TCRdb holds this immuneACCESS table with in-frame rearrangements only. Some clones are missing; in checked studies, unresolved V genes explain under half, and the rest has no known cause. V and J calls and clone size follow that table, whereas D and trimming were derived from the DNA. Recorded for this sample are roughly 5,000 clones; about 84% of them occurred a single time. The top ten clonotypes cover roughly 8.3% of the sample.

The chain employs TRBV6-1 and TRBJ1-1, with an unclear D gene assignment. The sample comprised tumor tissue from a brain metastasis. The cell subset or site label on this specimen signifies: paired resected brain metastasis. This TCR was sampled from a woman aged 45-65 years with non-small cell lung cancer that had spread to the brain. The nucleotide sequence is given as TGTGCCAGCAGCATAATTGAAGCTTTCTTT. This yields the protein CASSIIEAFF.